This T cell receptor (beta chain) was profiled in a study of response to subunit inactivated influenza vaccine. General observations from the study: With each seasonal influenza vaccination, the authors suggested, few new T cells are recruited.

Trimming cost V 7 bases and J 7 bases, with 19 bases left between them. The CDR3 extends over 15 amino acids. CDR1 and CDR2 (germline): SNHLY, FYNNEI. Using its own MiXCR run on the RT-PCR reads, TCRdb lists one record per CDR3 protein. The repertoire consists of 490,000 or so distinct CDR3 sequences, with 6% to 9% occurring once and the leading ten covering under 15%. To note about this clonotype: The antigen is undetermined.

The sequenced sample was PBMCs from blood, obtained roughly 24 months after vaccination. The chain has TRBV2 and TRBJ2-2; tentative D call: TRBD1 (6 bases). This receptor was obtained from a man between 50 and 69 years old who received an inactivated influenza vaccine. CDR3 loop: CASIQTGSLSGELFF. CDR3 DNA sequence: TGTGCCAGCATTCAAACAGGGTCGTTAAGCGGGGAGCTGTTTTTT.